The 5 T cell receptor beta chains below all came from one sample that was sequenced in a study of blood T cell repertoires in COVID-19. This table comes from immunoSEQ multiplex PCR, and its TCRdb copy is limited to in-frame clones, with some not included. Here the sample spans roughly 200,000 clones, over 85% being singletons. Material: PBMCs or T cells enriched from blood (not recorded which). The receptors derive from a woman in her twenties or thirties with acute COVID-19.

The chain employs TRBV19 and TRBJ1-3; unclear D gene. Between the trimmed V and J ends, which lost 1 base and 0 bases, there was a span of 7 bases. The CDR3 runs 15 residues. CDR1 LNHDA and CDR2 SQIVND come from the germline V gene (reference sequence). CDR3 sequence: CASSIGLSSGNTIYF. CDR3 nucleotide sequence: TGTGCCAGTAGTATAGGACTGAGCTCTGGAAACACCATATATTTT.

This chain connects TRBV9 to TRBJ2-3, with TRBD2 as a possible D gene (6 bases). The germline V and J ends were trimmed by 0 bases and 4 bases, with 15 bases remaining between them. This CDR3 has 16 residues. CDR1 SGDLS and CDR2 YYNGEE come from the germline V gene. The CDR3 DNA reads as TGTGCCAGCAGCGTAGGTAGCGGTTTGGATGCAGATACGCAGTATTTT. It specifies CASSVGSGLDADTQYF.

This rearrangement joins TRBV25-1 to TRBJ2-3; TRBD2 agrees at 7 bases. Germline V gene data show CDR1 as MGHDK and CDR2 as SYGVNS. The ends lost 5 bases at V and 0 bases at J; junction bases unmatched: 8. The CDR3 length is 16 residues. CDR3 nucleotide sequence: TGTGCCAGCAGTTTCAGTCTAGCGGCAAGCACAGATACGCAGTATTTT. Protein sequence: CASSFSLAASTDTQYF. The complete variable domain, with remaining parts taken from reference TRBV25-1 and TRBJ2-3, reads EADIYQTPRYLVIGTGKKITLECSQTMGHDKMYWYQQDPGMELHLIHYSYGVNSTEKGDLSSESTVSRIRTEHFPLTLESARPSHTSQYLCASSFSLAASTDTQYFGPGTRLTVL.

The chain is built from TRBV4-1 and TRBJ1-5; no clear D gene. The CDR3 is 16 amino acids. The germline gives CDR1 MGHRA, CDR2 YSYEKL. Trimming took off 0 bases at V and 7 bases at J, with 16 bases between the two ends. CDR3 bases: TGCGCCAGCAGCCAAGATGCCCCAGGCGGGCTACAGCCCCAGCATTTT. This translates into CASSQDAPGGLQPQHF.

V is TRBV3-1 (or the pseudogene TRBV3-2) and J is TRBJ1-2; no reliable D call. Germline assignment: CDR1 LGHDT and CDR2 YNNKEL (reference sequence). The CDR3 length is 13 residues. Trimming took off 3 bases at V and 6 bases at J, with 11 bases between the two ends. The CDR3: CASSHNNIHGYTF. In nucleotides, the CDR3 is TGTGCCAGCAGCCACAACAATATCCATGGCTACACCTTC.